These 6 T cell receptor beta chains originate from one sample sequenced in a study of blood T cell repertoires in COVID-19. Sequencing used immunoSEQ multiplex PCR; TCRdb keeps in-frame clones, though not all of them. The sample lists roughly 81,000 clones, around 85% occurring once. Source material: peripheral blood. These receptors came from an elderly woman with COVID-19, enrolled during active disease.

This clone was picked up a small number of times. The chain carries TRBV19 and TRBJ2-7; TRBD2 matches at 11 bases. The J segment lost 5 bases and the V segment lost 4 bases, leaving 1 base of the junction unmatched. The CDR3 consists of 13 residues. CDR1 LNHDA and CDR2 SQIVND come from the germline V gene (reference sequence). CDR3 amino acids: CASSRLAGHEQYF. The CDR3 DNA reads TGTGCCAGTAGTAGACTAGCGGGACACGAGCAGTACTTC.

CDR3 nucleotide sequence: TGTGCCAGCAGGGACTACAACACCGGGGAGCTGTTTTTT. Translating it yields CASRDYNTGELFF. The rearrangement uses TRBV6-5 and TRBJ2-2; the D gene is possibly TRBD2 (6 bases). CDR3 length: 13 amino acids. Per the germline V gene, CDR1 is MNHEY and CDR2 is SVGAGI. The V end lost 6 bases, the J end lost 2 bases, and 7 bases lay between the germline ends.

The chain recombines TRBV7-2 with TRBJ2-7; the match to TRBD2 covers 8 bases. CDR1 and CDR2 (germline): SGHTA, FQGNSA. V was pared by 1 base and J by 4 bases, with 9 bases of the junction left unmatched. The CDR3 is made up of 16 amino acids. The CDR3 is CASSLVSSGGGYEQYF. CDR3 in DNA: TGTGCCAGCAGCTTAGTCTCCAGCGGGGGCGGGTACGAGCAGTACTTC.

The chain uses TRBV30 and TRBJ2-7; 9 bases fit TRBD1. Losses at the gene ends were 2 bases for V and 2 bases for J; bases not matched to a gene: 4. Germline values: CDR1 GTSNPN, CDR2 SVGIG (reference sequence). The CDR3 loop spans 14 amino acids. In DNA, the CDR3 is TGTGCCTGGAGTCTGGGGGACAGGGCCTACGAGCAGTACTTC. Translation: CAWSLGDRAYEQYF.

The DNA for the CDR3 is TGTGCCAGCAGCGAGAGAAACACCATATATTTT. Protein sequence: CASSERNTIYF. The chain is built from TRBV7-9 and TRBJ1-3, with D hard to call. Germline CDR1 SEHNR, CDR2 FQNEAQ (reference sequence). Trimming shortened V by 5 bases and J by 5 bases, and 4 bases separated the two germline ends. CDR3 length equals 11 residues.

CDR3 sequence (DNA): TGTGCCAGCAGCGACAGGGGTGGGGATGAAAAACTGTTTTTT. Its translation: CASSDRGGDEKLFF. The chain has TRBV3-1 (or the pseudogene TRBV3-2) and TRBJ1-4; TRBD1 aligns across 8 bases. From germline, CDR1 is LGHDT and CDR2 YNNKEL (reference sequence). After removal of 5 bases from V and 6 bases from J, the junction contained 5 bases not matched to a gene. CDR3 size: 14 residues.